A single sample gave rise to the 23 T cell receptor beta chains below, sequenced in a study of CD8 T cells in ankylosing spondylitis. TCRdb analysed the 5' RACE reads with MiXCR anew, one entry per CDR3 protein. The sample consists of about 69,000 distinct CDR3 sequences, 5.3% of them appearing once. The sample comprised blood, either unsorted or a sorted T cell fraction (not recorded which). The receptors originated from a male donor with ankylosing spondylitis or in good health (not recorded which).

In its sample, this clonotype was seen many times. The rearrangement links TRBV10-1 to TRBJ2-1; a possible D gene is TRBD2 (5 bases). Germline V gives CDR1 WNHNN, CDR2 SYGVQD (reference sequence). This CDR3 has 14 amino acids. With 0 bases removed from V and 5 bases from J, the gap between germline ends came to 8 bases. The CDR3 coding sequence is TGCGCCAGCAGTGAGTCGGGGAGAAACAATGAGCAGTTCTTC. Translation gives CASSESGRNNEQFF.

This clonotype was seen many times. The V and J genes are TRBV10-1 and TRBJ2-1; D might be TRBD1 (5 bases). The CDR3 covers 15 residues. Trimming stripped 3 bases from V and 7 bases from J, with 16 bases between. The germline V gene has CDR1 WNHNN and CDR2 SYGVQD (reference sequence). CDR3 DNA sequence: TGCGCCAGCAGTGAACTGCGGCAGGGTACGAATGAGCAGTTCTTC. This encodes CASSELRQGTNEQFF.

Ten or more counts support this clonotype. The V gene is TRBV7-2, the J gene TRBJ1-2; the match to TRBD1 covers 7 bases. Per the germline V gene, CDR1 is SGHTA and CDR2 is FQGNSA. Losses at the gene ends were 6 bases for V and 2 bases for J; bases not matched to a gene: 3. The CDR3 consists of 13 residues. The CDR3 loop is CASSLQGNYGYTF. The CDR3 region has the DNA TGTGCCAGCAGTTTACAGGGGAACTATGGCTACACCTTC.

In its sample, this clonotype is medium-sized (0.01 to 0.1%). This chain joins TRBV29-1 and TRBJ2-6, with D possibly being TRBD2 (5 bases). Germline-derived CDR1 and CDR2 are SQVTM and ANQGSEA. The CDR3 runs 16 residues. V was clipped by 3 bases and J by 0 bases, with 12 bases between them. The CDR3 sequence: CSVEEDGTSGANVLTF. The CDR3 DNA is TGCAGCGTTGAGGAGGACGGCACCTCTGGGGCCAACGTCCTGACTTTC.

The V and J genes are TRBV7-9 and TRBJ1-2, with a possible D match to TRBD1 (6 bases). V lost 4 bases and J lost 4, with 19 bases in between. Looked up from germline, CDR1 is SEHNR and CDR2 is FQNEAQ (reference sequence). The CDR3 spans 16 residues. The CDR3 is CASSSGSAGEIYGYTF. CDR3 nucleotide sequence: TGTGCCAGCAGCTCAGGATCGGCAGGGGAAATCTATGGCTACACCTTC.

In its sample, this clonotype was seen many times. The chain recombines TRBV7-2 with TRBJ2-5; 8 nucleotides match TRBD2. With 7 bases clipped from V and 6 bases from J, the junction kept 4 bases outside the gene matches. Germline-derived CDR1 and CDR2 are SGHTA and FQGNSA. The CDR3 has 12 residues. The CDR3 region has the DNA TGTGCCAGCAATCGGGGGGGACAGACCCAGTACTTC. Translated: CASNRGGQTQYF.

This clonotype was seen at least ten times. CDR3: CSVEVVILGYGYTF. The CDR3 DNA is TGCAGCGTTGAAGTCGTCATCCTTGGCTATGGCTACACCTTC. This chain uses TRBV29-1 with TRBJ1-2; D is undetermined. Trimming took 1 base from V and 4 from J, leaving 13 bases between them. CDR1 SQVTM and CDR2 ANQGSEA come from the germline V gene. CDR3 size: 14 residues.

There are many counts of this clonotype. The chain couples TRBV29-1 to TRBJ1-1, with D maybe TRBD1 (5 bases). Trimming stripped 0 bases from V and 10 bases from J, with 12 bases between. CDR1 is SQVTM and CDR2 is ANQGSEA in the germline V gene. The CDR3 runs to 12 residues. The CDR3 spells CSVEEGGMGAFF. Here the CDR3 DNA reads TGCAGCGTTGAAGAGGGGGGAATGGGAGCTTTCTTT.

There are many counts of this clonotype. The V gene is TRBV20-1, the J gene TRBJ2-1, with TRBD2 matching over 10 bases. CDR1 DFQATT and CDR2 SNEGSKA come from the germline V gene (reference sequence). The CDR3 loop spans 15 amino acids. Trimming removed 4 bases from V and 0 bases from J; junction bases left unmatched: 3. CDR3 sequence: CSATGLAPSYNEQFF. CDR3 DNA: TGCAGTGCTACGGGACTAGCGCCCTCCTACAATGAGCAGTTCTTC.

At least ten counts were recorded for this clonotype. This chain links TRBV5-6 with TRBJ2-7; D possibly corresponds to TRBD1 (6 bases). Germline CDR1 reads SGHDT; CDR2 reads YYEEEE. CDR3 length equals 13 residues. Trimming took 4 bases from V and 3 from J, leaving 11 bases between them. The CDR3, as DNA: TGTGCCAGCAGCCGACAGGAGATCTACGAGCAGTACTTC. This translates into CASSRQEIYEQYF. Full variable domain (missing parts from reference TRBV5-6 and TRBJ2-7): DAGVTQSPTHLIKTRGQQVTLRCSPKSGHDTVSWYQQALGQGPQFIFQYYEEEERQRGNFPDRFSGHQFPNYSSELNVNALLLGDSALYLCASSRQEIYEQYFGPGTRLTVT.

This clonotype was seen many times. The chain uses TRBV12-3 or TRBV12-4 and TRBJ1-1; TRBD1 might be the D (5 bases). The germline V and J ends were trimmed by 4 bases and 10 bases, with 22 bases remaining between them. The CDR3 consists of 15 residues. The DNA for the CDR3 is TGTGCCAGCAGTTCCCAAACCGGGGGGAGGGAAGTAGCTTTCTTT. Translating it yields CASSSQTGGREVAFF.

This clonotype has at least ten counts. V usage is TRBV20-1 and J usage is TRBJ1-5; the match to TRBD1 covers 9 bases. With V trimmed by 6 bases and J by 1 base, 4 bases remained unmatched. CDR3 length: 14 residues. In germline, CDR1 is DFQATT, CDR2 SNEGSKA (reference sequence). This chain's CDR3 is CSAPTGGSNQPQHF. CDR3 coding DNA: TGCAGTGCACCGACAGGGGGAAGCAATCAGCCCCAGCATTTT.

This clonotype has at least ten counts. This sequence joins TRBV2 and TRBJ2-3, with D perhaps TRBD1 (7 bases). Germline assignment: CDR1 SNHLY and CDR2 FYNNEI. CDR3 size: 14 residues. Trimming stripped 5 bases from V and 6 bases from J, with 15 bases between. CDR3 in DNA: TGTGCCAGCAGTCCGGACAGGAGCGGGGATACGCAGTATTTT. Translated, it gives CASSPDRSGDTQYF.

In its sample, this clonotype was seen many times. This chain connects TRBV27 to TRBJ1-1; no firm D call. CDR1 MNHEY and CDR2 SMNVEV come from the germline V gene (reference sequence). Trimming pared 8 bases from V and 2 bases from J, leaving 3 bases between. This CDR3 has 10 residues. CDR3 residues: CASGNTEAFF. In DNA, the CDR3 is TGTGCCAGCGGAAACACTGAAGCTTTCTTT.

This clonotype was counted at least ten times. The V call is TRBV5-1, the J call TRBJ2-7; 8 nucleotides match TRBD1. Trimming removed 5 bases from V and 5 bases from J; junction bases left unmatched: 6. Germline V gene sequence: CDR1 SGHRS, CDR2 YFSETQ. The CDR3 loop spans 13 amino acids. Here the CDR3 reads CASRWTGSNEQYF. The CDR3 DNA follows: TGCGCCAGCAGATGGACAGGGTCTAACGAGCAGTACTTC.

This clonotype appeared many times. The gene calls are TRBV12-3 or TRBV12-4 and TRBJ1-1, with a weak D call TRBD1 (6 bases). The V end lost 7 bases, the J end lost 5 bases, and 11 bases lay between the germline ends. This CDR3 has 12 amino acids. CDR3 amino acids: CASTWTATEAFF. CDR3 DNA: TGTGCCAGCACCTGGACAGCAACTGAAGCTTTCTTT.

This clonotype was seen at least ten times. This sequence joins TRBV15 and TRBJ2-5; D unclear. V gave up 1 base and J gave up 5 bases, with 11 bases separating them. Germline V gives CDR1 LNHNV, CDR2 YYDKDF (reference sequence). The CDR3 has 14 residues. The CDR3 sequence is CATSRGFTAETQYF. The CDR3 DNA sequence: TGTGCCACCAGCAGAGGGTTTACCGCGGAGACCCAGTACTTC.

In this sample, this clonotype turned up many times. The chain has TRBV28 and TRBJ2-5, with a tentative D call TRBD2 (6 bases). The CDR3 runs 15 residues. V was shortened by 3 bases and J by 1 base, with 12 bases between the two germline ends. Per the germline V gene, CDR1 is MDHEN and CDR2 is SYDVKM. The chain's CDR3 is CASSFVTSFQETQYF. The CDR3 nucleotides read TGTGCCAGCAGTTTCGTTACTAGCTTCCAAGAGACCCAGTACTTC.

This clonotype was seen repeatedly, ten times or more. This chain links TRBV4-3 with TRBJ2-7; D possibly uses TRBD1 or TRBD2 (5 bases each). Germline V gene data show CDR1 as LGHNA and CDR2 as YSLEER. V was clipped by 2 bases and J by 0 bases, with 14 bases between them. The CDR3 loop spans 16 amino acids. CDR3 amino acids: CASSQSGLGSSYEQYF. The DNA for the CDR3 is TGCGCCAGCAGCCAATCGGGGCTGGGAAGCTCCTACGAGCAGTACTTC.

In its sample, this clonotype was seen many times. The chain uses TRBV12-3 or TRBV12-4 and TRBJ1-4, with 11 bases identical to TRBD1. The V and J ends lost 7 bases and 8 bases, in that order; junction bases with no gene match: 6. The CDR3 runs to 14 residues. CDR3 protein: CASNLGQGAEKLFF. CDR3 sequence (DNA): TGTGCCAGCAACCTTGGACAGGGGGCGGAAAAACTGTTTTTT.

In this sample, this clonotype turned up many times. The junction differs from germline at one of its ends, possibly a read error. The V call is TRBV23-1, the J call TRBJ1-4, with D uncertain. TRBV23-1 qualifies as an ORF whose function is uncertain. This CDR3 spans 9 amino acids. CDR3 amino acids: CASSLWNLF. CDR3 sequence (DNA): TGCGCCAGCAGCCTATGGAACCTTTTC.

This clonotype showed up many times. The chain links TRBV29-1 to TRBJ2-3, with D perhaps TRBD1 (5 bases). Germline lookup yields CDR1 SQVTM and CDR2 ANQGSEA. V shed 3 bases and J shed 0 bases, with 7 bases lying between them. This CDR3 contains 13 residues. CDR3 bases: TGCAGCGTTGAGGACACCAGCACAGATACGCAGTATTTT. Its protein product is CSVEDTSTDTQYF.

This clonotype was detected ten times or more. V is TRBV21-1 and J is TRBJ2-7. TRBV21-1 is labeled a pseudogene. The CDR3 is 12 residues long. The CDR3 DNA follows: TGTGCCAGCAGCAAAGAGAGCGACGAGCAGTACTTC. This encodes CASSKESDEQYF.